This TCR beta chain derives from a study of PD-L1 blockade in urothelial cancer. Background on the study: Blood analysis was done at 3 weeks (second dose) and 6 weeks after treatment began. A median roughly 140,000 T cells were found in blood samples. General observations from the study: Lower than median blood TCR clonality before treatment predicted better survival.

Sample time point: pretreatment peripheral blood. Every PCR got spiked synthetic TCR analog templates. Clones were sequenced by immunoSEQ multiplex PCR, and TCRdb holds only the in-frame ones, with some missing. The data show about 55,000 clones, with 84% seen just once and 1% to 1.5% held by the top ten. About this clone: The antigen remains undetermined.

V trimming: 8 bases; J trimming: 2 bases; junction bases outside the gene matches: 3. The CDR3 loop spans 14 amino acids. From germline, CDR1 is MNHEY and CDR2 SVGAGI. Here the sequenced sample was PBMCs, taken around atezolizumab (anti-PD-L1) treatment. This chain connects TRBV6-5 to TRBJ1-3, with 10 bases identical to TRBD1. The sequence was obtained from a middle-aged man with urothelial cancer. CDR3 coding DNA: TGTGCCAGCTCAGGGACAGGGGCTGGAAACACCATATATTTT. This codes for CASSGTGAGNTIYF.